This record concerns one T cell receptor beta chain sequence. Its target is unknown. This sample was included in a study of somatic mutations in cytotoxic T cells in rheumatoid arthritis. Whole-study context: Several of the V beta antibody-stained T-cell populations were flow-sorted at nearly 100% purity; V beta1+ cells were among them and were sequenced for TCRB.

V was clipped by 7 bases and J by 4 bases; unmatched bases: 18. Germline assignment: CDR1 PRHDT and CDR2 FYEKMQ (reference sequence). The CDR3 contains 19 residues. Study-level points and caveats: The study found CD8+ clonality increased with age in rheumatoid arthritis patients, not healthy controls. CD8+ T cells showed clonality that did not differ significantly between patients with rheumatoid arthritis and age-matched healthy controls. The top CD8+ clone topped 20% of CD8+ cells in about an eighth of the roughly 60 patients.

Data came from immunoSEQ multiplex PCR; TCRdb stores just in-frame clones and leaves some out. This table has 15,000 to 20,000 clones, over 75% appearing once. The sequenced sample consisted of CD8+ T cells sorted from blood. The TCR sequence derives from an adult with rheumatoid arthritis. This chain connects TRBV13 to TRBJ2-1; 11 bases match TRBD2. The CDR3 bases are TGTGCCAGCACTTCCAGAACCGGGACTAGCGGAGGGTTTTACAATGAGCAGTTCTTC. It translates to CASTSRTGTSGGFYNEQFF.